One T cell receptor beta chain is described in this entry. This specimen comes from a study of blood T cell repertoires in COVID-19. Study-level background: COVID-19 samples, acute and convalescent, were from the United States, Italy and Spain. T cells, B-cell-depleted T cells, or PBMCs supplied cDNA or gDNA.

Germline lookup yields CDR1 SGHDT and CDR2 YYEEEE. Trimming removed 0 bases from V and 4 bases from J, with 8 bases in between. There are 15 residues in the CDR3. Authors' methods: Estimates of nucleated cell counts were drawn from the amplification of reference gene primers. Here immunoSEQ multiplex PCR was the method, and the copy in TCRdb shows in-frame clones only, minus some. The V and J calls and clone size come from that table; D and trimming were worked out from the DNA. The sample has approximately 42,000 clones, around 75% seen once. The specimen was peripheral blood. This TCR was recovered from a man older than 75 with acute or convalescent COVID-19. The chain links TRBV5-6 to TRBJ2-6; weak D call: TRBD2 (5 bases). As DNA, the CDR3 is TGTGCCAGCAGCTTGGGGGGAGAGGGGGCCAACGTCCTGACTTTC. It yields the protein CASSLGGEGANVLTF.